This T cell receptor (beta chain) derives from a study of Graves' ophthalmopathy and Graves' hyperthyroidism. Study-level background: Hyperthyroidism counted as stable given no ophthalmopathy within 18 months of follow-up.

The CDR3 totals 11 residues. The germline CDR1 and CDR2 sequences are SQVTM and ANQGSEA. The germline V and J ends were trimmed by 3 bases and 11 bases, with 13 bases remaining between them. Comments on this clonotype: Its antigen is still unknown.

Regarding the study as a whole: Researchers report that a 13-signature model separated ophthalmopathy from stable hyperthyroidism, posting around 90% sensitivity and about 82% specificity. Sensitivity of about 70% and specificity of roughly 72% were achieved by the model that predicted ophthalmopathy progression.

Diagnosis was based on clinical symptoms, serum thyroxine, TRAb, thyroid ultrasound and orbital computed tomography. As the template, RNA transcripts were used to amplify TCR beta CDR3 regions. The authors performed first-round RT-PCR with HTBI primers and then a second-round multiplex PCR. TCRdb redid the calling of the multiplex PCR reads with MiXCR, one entry per CDR3 protein. The data contain over a million distinct CDR3 sequences, 35% to 40% of them singletons. The sample consisted of peripheral blood or thyroid tissue (not recorded which). The origin of this receptor is an adult man with Graves' hyperthyroidism. The chain links TRBV29-1 to TRBJ2-5; D is uncertain. Here the CDR3 reads CSVDKAGSQYF. CDR3 bases: TGCAGCGTTGATAAGGCAGGAAGTCAGTACTTC.